Listed here are 6 T cell receptor beta chains from one sample, sequenced in a study of T cell changes during pregnancy in multiple sclerosis. The data were produced by immunoSEQ multiplex PCR, yet TCRdb's version contains in-frame clones alone and is incomplete. The sample lists under 60,000 clones, around 94% occurring once. Specimen: CD4+ T cells from peripheral blood mononuclear cells, collected in the third trimester of pregnancy. The receptors come from a female donor with multiple sclerosis, enrolled in a pregnancy study.

The DNA for the CDR3 is TGTGCCTGGAGCGCGGGGGGGAACGAGCAGTACTTC. The encoded protein is CAWSAGGNEQYF. The rearrangement links TRBV30 to TRBJ2-7, with 9 bases lining up with TRBD2. The ends lost 3 bases at V and 5 bases at J; junction bases unmatched: 2. This CDR3 has 12 amino acids. Per germline, CDR1 GTSNPN and CDR2 SVGIG (reference sequence).

The CDR3 loop is CASSSPRLNTEAFF. CDR3 sequence (DNA): TGTGCCAGCAGCTCCCCGAGGTTGAACACTGAAGCTTTCTTT. This chain joins TRBV7-2 and TRBJ1-1; D is undetermined. The V end was cut by 4 bases, the J end by 0 bases, with 9 bases between. Germline CDR1 is SGHTA and CDR2 is FQGNSA. The CDR3 has 14 residues.

The chain has TRBV6-5 and TRBJ1-4; 10 nucleotides match TRBD1. This CDR3 is built from 16 residues. The germline V gene encodes CDR1 MNHEY and CDR2 SVGAGI. Germline trimming cut 4 bases from V and 7 bases from J; bases unmatched to any gene: 9. The CDR3 region is CASSSITGTGVEKLFF. The CDR3 DNA follows: TGTGCCAGCAGTTCCATAACCGGGACAGGGGTTGAAAAACTGTTTTTT.

This rearrangement joins TRBV2 to TRBJ2-7; 8 bases match TRBD1. Germline CDR1 is SNHLY and CDR2 is FYNNEI. This CDR3 is built from 15 residues. With V trimmed by 7 bases and J by 3 bases, 11 bases remained unmatched. CDR3 in amino acids: CASMGDSTGDYEQYF. CDR3 bases: TGTGCCAGCATGGGGGATTCGACAGGGGACTACGAGCAGTACTTC.

This clone was seen a handful of times. The gene calls are TRBV7-3 and TRBJ1-1; 7 bases are a match to TRBD1. Per germline, CDR1 SGHTA and CDR2 FQGTGA. The ends lost 5 bases at V and 12 bases at J; junction bases unmatched: 9. The CDR3 contains 12 residues. The DNA for the CDR3 is TGTGCCAGCAGCGAAAAGGGACAGTTACCTTTCTTT. It yields the protein CASSEKGQLPFF.

This clone showed up just once. V gene TRBV5-1 combines with J gene TRBJ2-1, with 7 bases that match TRBD2. The CDR3 runs 12 residues. The germline V gene encodes CDR1 SGHRS and CDR2 YFSETQ. Losses at the gene ends were 1 base for V and 14 bases for J; bases not matched to a gene: 6. CDR3 nucleotides: TGCGCCAGCAGCTTGAGCCCGGGGGGAGAGTTCTTC. Its translation: CASSLSPGGEFF.